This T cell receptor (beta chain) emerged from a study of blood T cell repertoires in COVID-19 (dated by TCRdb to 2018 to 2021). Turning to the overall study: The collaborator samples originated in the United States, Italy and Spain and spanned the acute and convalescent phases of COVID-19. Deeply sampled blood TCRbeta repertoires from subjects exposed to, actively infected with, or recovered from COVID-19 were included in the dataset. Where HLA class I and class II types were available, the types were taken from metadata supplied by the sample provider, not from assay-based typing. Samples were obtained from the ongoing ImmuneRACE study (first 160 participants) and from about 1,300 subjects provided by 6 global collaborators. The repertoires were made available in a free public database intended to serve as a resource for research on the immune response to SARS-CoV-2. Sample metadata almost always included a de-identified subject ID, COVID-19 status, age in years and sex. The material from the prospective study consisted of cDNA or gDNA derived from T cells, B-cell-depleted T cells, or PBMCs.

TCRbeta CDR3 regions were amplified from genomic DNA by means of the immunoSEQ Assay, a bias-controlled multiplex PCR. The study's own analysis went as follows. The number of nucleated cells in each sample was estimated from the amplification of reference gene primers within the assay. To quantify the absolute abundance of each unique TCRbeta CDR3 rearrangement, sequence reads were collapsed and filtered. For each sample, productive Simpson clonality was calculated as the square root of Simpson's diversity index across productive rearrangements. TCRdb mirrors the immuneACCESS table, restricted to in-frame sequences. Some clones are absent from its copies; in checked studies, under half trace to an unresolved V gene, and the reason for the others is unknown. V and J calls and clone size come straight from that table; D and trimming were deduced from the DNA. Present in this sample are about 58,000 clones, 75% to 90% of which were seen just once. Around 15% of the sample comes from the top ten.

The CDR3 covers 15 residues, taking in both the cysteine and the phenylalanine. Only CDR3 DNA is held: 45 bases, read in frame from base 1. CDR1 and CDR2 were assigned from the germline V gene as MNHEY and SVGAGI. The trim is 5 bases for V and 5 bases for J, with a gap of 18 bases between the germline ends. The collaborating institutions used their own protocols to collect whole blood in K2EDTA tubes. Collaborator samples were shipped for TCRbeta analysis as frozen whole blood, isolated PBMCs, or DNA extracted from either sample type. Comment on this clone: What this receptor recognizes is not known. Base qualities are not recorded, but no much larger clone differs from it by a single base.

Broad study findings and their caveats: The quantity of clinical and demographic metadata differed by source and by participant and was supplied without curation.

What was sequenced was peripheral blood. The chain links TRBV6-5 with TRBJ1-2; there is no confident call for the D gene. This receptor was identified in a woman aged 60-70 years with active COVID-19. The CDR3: CASSPSGWGGYGYTF. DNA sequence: TGTGCCAGCAGTCCGTCGGGCTGGGGAGGGTATGGCTACACCTTC.